These 25 T cell receptor beta chains originate from one sample sequenced in a study of technical replicates of blood from a few donors. Profiled with immunoSEQ multiplex PCR; TCRdb holds only in-frame clones, not every one. The profile covers over 75,000 clones, with around 97% appearing a single time and around 0.28% taken by the ten largest. The sequenced sample was T cells isolated from PBMCs. Every receptor here comes from a human donor in good health.

The sample holds one count of this clone. The chain employs TRBV9 and TRBJ1-1; 10 bases are shared with TRBD1. This CDR3 has 13 amino acids. With V trimmed by 4 bases and J by 8 bases, 5 bases remained unmatched. In germline, CDR1 is SGDLS, CDR2 YYNGEE. The CDR3 bases are TGTGCCAGCAGCAGGACAGGGGGTGCCGAAGCTTTCTTT. This encodes CASSRTGGAEAFF.

This chain joins TRBV19 and TRBJ2-7, with D possibly being TRBD2 (6 bases). CDR3 size: 13 residues. Trimming took off 9 bases at V and 3 bases at J, with 15 bases between the two ends. In germline, CDR1 is LNHDA, CDR2 SQIVND (reference sequence). The CDR3 here is CASMGGFNYEQYF. The CDR3 nucleotides read TGTGCCAGCATGGGGGGATTTAACTACGAGCAGTACTTC.

The sample holds a few counts of this clone. The rearrangement joins TRBV5-6 to TRBJ1-1; a weak D match, TRBD1 (5 bases). The CDR3 has 11 residues. Trimming took 3 bases from V and 10 from J, leaving 10 bases between them. Germline CDR1 is SGHDT and CDR2 is YYEEEE. CDR3 protein: CASSSQGVAFF. CDR3 nucleotides: TGTGCCAGCAGCTCGCAGGGTGTAGCTTTCTTT.

The chain joins TRBV6-1 to TRBJ2-7; D may be TRBD2 (5 bases). Germline V lookup: CDR1 MNHNS, CDR2 SASEGT. The CDR3 consists of 13 residues. The germline V and J ends were trimmed by 2 bases and 5 bases, with 10 bases remaining between them. The CDR3 protein is CASSERGWNEQYF. CDR3 in DNA: TGTGCCAGCAGTGAAAGAGGGTGGAACGAGCAGTACTTC.

The rearrangement uses TRBV28 and TRBJ1-2; possibly TRBD1 for D (5 bases). Trimming stripped 7 bases from V and 7 bases from J, with 10 bases between. Germline V gene sequence: CDR1 MDHEN, CDR2 SYDVKM. This CDR3 region has 11 residues. Here the CDR3 reads CASNRWGGYTF. The CDR3 DNA follows: TGTGCCAGCAACAGGTGGGGTGGCTACACCTTC.

This chain links TRBV27 with TRBJ2-1, with 8 bases identical to TRBD2. Trimming removed 6 bases from V and 2 bases from J; junction bases left unmatched: 9. The CDR3 covers 16 residues. Per the germline V gene, CDR1 is MNHEY and CDR2 is SMNVEV (reference sequence). CDR3: CASRRLANTTYNEQFF. CDR3 nucleotide sequence: TGTGCCAGCAGACGACTAGCGAACACTACCTACAATGAGCAGTTCTTC.

The V call is TRBV7-9, the J call TRBJ2-1; D gene uncertain. Trimming left V 6 bases short and J 9 bases short, with 9 bases between. Germline CDR1 and CDR2: SEHNR and FQNEAQ (reference sequence). This CDR3 is 11 amino acids long. The CDR3 region is CASSYAPEQFF. In DNA, the CDR3 is TGTGCCAGCAGTTACGCGCCTGAGCAGTTCTTC.

The chain recombines TRBV19 with TRBJ2-2, with TRBD2 identical over 10 bases. Germline V lookup: CDR1 LNHDA, CDR2 SQIVND (reference sequence). This CDR3 comprises 14 residues. After removal of 8 bases from V and 8 bases from J, the junction contained 8 bases not matched to a gene. The CDR3 is CASLSGRAAGELFF. The CDR3 region has the DNA TGTGCCAGTCTGAGCGGGAGGGCGGCAGGGGAGCTGTTTTTT.

The chain joins TRBV4-1 to TRBJ2-7, with 7 bases identical to TRBD2. The V gene's germline CDR1 is MGHRA and CDR2 YSYEKL. CDR3 length equals 17 residues. The V and J ends lost 1 base and 7 bases, in that order; junction bases with no gene match: 16. For the CDR3, the DNA is TGCGCCAGCAGCCAAGGCCCAATAACGGGAGGCCCTGGGGAGCAGTACTTC. Translating gives CASSQGPITGGPGEQYF.

This clone was seen a handful of times. The chain carries TRBV7-3 and TRBJ2-2; unclear D gene. Trimming stripped 0 bases from V and 4 bases from J, with 6 bases between. CDR3 length equals 14 residues. CDR1 is SGHTA, CDR2 FQGTGA, per germline. This chain's CDR3 is CASSLTWSTGELFF. The DNA of the CDR3 is TGTGCCAGCAGCTTAACGTGGAGCACCGGGGAGCTGTTTTTT.

V usage is TRBV2 and J usage is TRBJ2-1, with TRBD2 identical over 12 bases. Trimming took 4 bases from V and 9 from J; bases not matched to a gene: 7. CDR3 size: 15 residues. Germline assignment: CDR1 SNHLY and CDR2 FYNNEI. The CDR3 protein is CASSAASGRASEQFF. The CDR3 DNA sequence: TGTGCCAGCAGTGCGGCTAGCGGGAGGGCCAGTGAGCAGTTCTTC.

This rearrangement joins TRBV18 to TRBJ1-3; D is possibly TRBD1 (5 bases). CDR3 length equals 15 residues. Germline V gene data show CDR1 as KGHSH and CDR2 as LQKENI. Trimming stripped 3 bases from V and 8 bases from J, with 17 bases between. CDR3 sequence (DNA): TGTGCCAGCTCACCTAATTCGCCGATAGGGGACACCATATATTTT. This codes for CASSPNSPIGDTIYF.

The chain joins TRBV9 to TRBJ1-1; possible D gene TRBD1, 5 bases. The CDR3 length is 13 residues. V was trimmed by 0 bases and J by 9 bases, leaving 12 bases between them. Germline loops: CDR1 SGDLS, CDR2 YYNGEE. CDR3 in DNA: TGTGCCAGCAGCGTAGCTTCGGGGGAGCAAGCTTTCTTT. It codes for CASSVASGEQAFF.

J is TRBJ1-2 and V is TRBV28; D gene unclear. V was trimmed by 3 bases and J by 8 bases, leaving 10 bases between them. The CDR3 loop spans 12 amino acids. In germline, CDR1 is MDHEN, CDR2 SYDVKM. The chain's CDR3 is CASSFVGSGYTF. CDR3 nucleotides: TGTGCCAGCAGTTTCGTGGGCTCAGGCTACACCTTC.

This clone was observed a single time. The J gene is TRBJ2-7, the V gene TRBV27; TRBD2 matches at 7 bases. The CDR3 contains 15 residues. J was trimmed by 5 bases and V by 2 bases; bases with no gene match: 9. CDR1 and CDR2 (germline): MNHEY, SMNVEV (reference sequence). The CDR3 sequence: CASSLDGGRGDEQYF. The CDR3 nucleotides are TGTGCCAGCAGTTTAGATGGAGGGAGGGGAGACGAGCAGTACTTC.

This CDR3 reads CASSLSGTGRFNYGYTF. The CDR3 DNA follows: TGTGCCAGCAGTTTATCCGGGACAGGGCGATTTAACTATGGCTACACCTTC. J is TRBJ1-2 and V is TRBV28; 9 bases map to TRBD1. CDR1 is MDHEN and CDR2 is SYDVKM in the germline V gene. Trimming cost V 1 base and J 1 base; bases outside gene matches: 7. The CDR3 extends over 17 amino acids.

This clone was seen a single time. The CDR3 sequence is CASSQGGGYNEQFF. The CDR3, as DNA: TGTGCCAGCAGCCAAGGGGGAGGCTACAATGAGCAGTTCTTC. The V call is TRBV4-2, the J call TRBJ2-1; the D gene is possibly TRBD2 (6 bases). The CDR3 runs to 14 residues. Trimming removed 1 base at V and 3 bases at J, with 7 bases between. The germline gives CDR1 LGHNA, CDR2 YNFKEQ.

The chain combines TRBV21-1 with TRBJ2-7; the tabulated D call, TRBD2, remains unverified against the DNA. TRBV21-1 is noted as a pseudogene. The CDR3 length is 16 residues. This CDR3 reads CASSGTEGGAFGEQYF. CDR3 in DNA: TGTGCCAGCAGCGGAACTGAGGGAGGGGCGTTCGGCGAGCAGTACTTC.

The J gene is TRBJ2-7, the V gene TRBV27, with TRBD2 matching over 11 bases. Trimming took 7 bases from V and 3 from J; bases not matched to a gene: 5. CDR1 is MNHEY, CDR2 SMNVEV, per germline (reference sequence). The CDR3 has 14 amino acids. The DNA of the CDR3 is TGTGCCAGCATACGGCTAGCGGGGGGCTACGAGCAGTACTTC. Its protein is CASIRLAGGYEQYF.

This clone was recorded a few times. This chain links TRBV4-1 with TRBJ2-7; 7 bases align to TRBD2. The trim removed 6 bases at V and 1 base at J, leaving 6 bases unmatched. The germline V gene encodes CDR1 MGHRA and CDR2 YSYEKL. The CDR3 contains 14 residues. This CDR3 is CASRRTSASYEQYF. The CDR3 DNA sequence: TGCGCCAGCAGACGAACTAGCGCATCCTACGAGCAGTACTTC.

The genes are TRBV30 and TRBJ1-3; the D is unclear. V was cut by 2 bases and J by 0 bases, with 14 bases left in between. CDR1 is GTSNPN and CDR2 is SVGIG in the germline V gene (reference sequence). The CDR3 runs to 16 residues. This CDR3 is CAWSSVELPSGNTIYF. The CDR3 DNA follows: TGTGCCTGGAGTTCGGTAGAGTTGCCCTCTGGAAACACCATATATTTT.

Points on this clone: The junction and the germline gene differ at one end; a read error may be behind it. The chain links TRBV14 to TRBJ2-3; possibly TRBD2 for D (5 bases). The germline CDR1 and CDR2 sequences are SGHDN and FVKESK. The CDR3 runs 14 residues. CDR3 sequence reads: CASSQVSGTDTQYF. The CDR3 nucleotides read TGTGCCAGCAGTCAAGTTAGCGGCACAGATACGCAGTATTTT.

The gene calls are TRBV27 and TRBJ1-2; no definite D call. From germline, CDR1 is MNHEY and CDR2 SMNVEV (reference sequence). Trimming removed 4 bases at V and 6 bases at J, with 18 bases between. This CDR3 region has 15 residues. In nucleotides, the CDR3 is TGTGCCAGCAGTTACTCCCCCCTAGCGTGGGATGGCTACACCTTC. It specifies CASSYSPLAWDGYTF.

The chain is built from TRBV7-2 and TRBJ1-1; a possible D gene is TRBD1 (5 bases). Trimming removed 6 bases at V and 4 bases at J, with 12 bases between. This CDR3 has 13 residues. The germline V gene encodes CDR1 SGHTA and CDR2 FQGNSA. CDR3 DNA: TGTGCCAGCAGGATACAGGAGACCACTGAAGCTTTCTTT. This encodes CASRIQETTEAFF.

The chain employs TRBV19 and TRBJ2-7; D ambiguous. CDR1 is LNHDA and CDR2 is SQIVND in the germline V gene (reference sequence). Trimming removed 10 bases from V and 0 bases from J, with 16 bases in between. The length of the CDR3 is 14 residues. The CDR3 region is CATTQRASSYEQYF. For the CDR3, the DNA is TGTGCCACGACCCAGCGCGCTAGCTCCTACGAGCAGTACTTC.